The rows below give T cell receptor beta chains drawn from one sample of a study of OX40 agonist ivuxolimab in advanced cancers. The repertoire was sequenced with immunoSEQ multiplex PCR; TCRdb's copy has only in-frame clones and lacks some. The sample lists approximately 77,000 clones; just over 90% were seen once. The sample here was CD4+ or CD8+ T cells sorted from blood, taken in a trial of the OX40 agonist ivuxolimab. Receptors were obtained from an adult with an advanced solid tumor such as melanoma, head and neck, liver or kidney cancer. The CDR3 runs from the conserved cysteine through the conserved F or W. The D gene is left open where the match is weak. Where a row states a size, it is once, few, many or the class of an expanded clone; other rows omit it.

>TRBV29-1|-|15|TRBJ2-1|once
TGCAGCGTTTCCCTCCGAGGAGGGGCCTACAATGAGCAGTTCTTC
CSVSLRGGAYNEQFF
>TRBV7-9|-|14|TRBJ1-5|-
TGTGCCAGCAGCTACGGACGCAACAATCAGCCCCAGCATTTT
CASSYGRNNQPQHF
>TRBV6-5|-|15|TRBJ1-2|-
TGTGCCAGCAGCCAAGGGGTTCGGGGCGCGGGTGGCTACACCTTC
CASSQGVRGAGGYTF
>TRBV11-2|-|13|TRBJ2-3|-
TGTGCCAGCAGCTTAGACAGGACAGATACGCAGTATTTT
CASSLDRTDTQYF
>TRBV19|-|11|TRBJ2-1|-
TGTGCCAGTAGTACGACCGGAGTTGAGTTCTTC
CASSTTGVEFF
>TRBV11-2|TRBD2|15|TRBJ2-1|-
TGTGCCGGCAGCGAGCCCGGGACTAGCGGGATCGGGCAGTTCTTC
CAGSEPGTSGIGQFF
>TRBV7-3|TRBD2|16|TRBJ2-3|-
TGTGCCAGCAGCTTGACTAGCGGCCAGGTCGCAGATACGCAGTATTTT
CASSLTSGQVADTQYF
>TRBV6-1|-|15|TRBJ1-4|-
TGTGCCAGCAGTTTGAGGGCAGGGGCTAATGAAAAACTGTTTTTT
CASSLRAGANEKLFF
>TRBV7-6|-|14|TRBJ2-1|-
TGTGCCAGCAGCTTAGGGAGGGGCTACAATGAGCAGTTCTTC
CASSLGRGYNEQFF
>TRBV7-9|-|13|TRBJ1-5|-
TGTGCCAGCAGCTTGTCCGTATCACAGCCCCAGCATTTT
CASSLSVSQPQHF
>TRBV7-9|-|14|TRBJ2-7|-
TGTGCCAGCAGCCTAAGAGGGCGGGGCTACGAGCAGTACTTC
CASSLRGRGYEQYF
>TRBV28|-|14|TRBJ2-7|-
TGTGCCAGCAGTGTTCCCGGGCTGTCCTACGAGCAGTACTTC
CASSVPGLSYEQYF
>TRBV19|TRBD2|15|TRBJ2-5|-
TGTGCCAGTAGTAGAGGACTAGCGGGAATTGAGACCCAGTACTTC
CASSRGLAGIETQYF
>TRBV5-4|TRBD2|16|TRBJ2-2|-
TGTGCCAGCGGCTTCGGAGTAGCGGGAAGATCCGGGGAGCTGTTTTTT
CASGFGVAGRSGELFF
>TRBV10-2|-|14|TRBJ1-1|-
TGCGCCAGCAGCCGCCCGACAGTGAACACTGAAGCTTTCTTT
CASSRPTVNTEAFF
>TRBV11-2|TRBD2|16|TRBJ2-7|-
TGTGCCAGCAGCTTAGAAATGCGGCGGGAGGGCAGCGAGCAGTACTTC
CASSLEMRREGSEQYF
>TRBV11-3|TRBD2|14|TRBJ2-1|-
TGTGCCAGCAAGACTAGCGGGAGTGGAAATGAGCAGTTCTTC
CASKTSGSGNEQFF
>TRBV6-6|TRBD1|13|TRBJ1-2|-
TGTGCCAGCAGTAGACAGGGGCTTGTAGGCTACACCTTC
CASSRQGLVGYTF
>TRBV11-3|-|12|TRBJ2-3|-
TGTGCCAGCAGTATGGGCACAGATACGCAGTATTTT
CASSMGTDTQYF
>TRBV25-1|TRBD1|16|TRBJ2-4|once
TGTGCCAGCAGTGAAACAGGGGTGATAGCCAAAAACATTCAGTACTTC
CASSETGVIAKNIQYF
>TRBV5-1|-|14|TRBJ2-3|-
TGCGCCAGCAGCTTGGGTCAGGGTCTAGATACGCAGTATTTT
CASSLGQGLDTQYF
>TRBV6-5|-|13|TRBJ1-1|-
TGTGCCAGCCGTCAGGTAGACGACACTGAAGCTTTCTTT
CASRQVDDTEAFF
>TRBV5-1|-|13|TRBJ1-1|-
TGCGCCAGCAGCCCGATCCAGGGCACTGAAGCTTTCTTT
CASSPIQGTEAFF
>TRBV2|-|14|TRBJ2-4|-
TGTGCCAGCAGTGAACGCAGGGCGGAAAACATTCAGTACTTC
CASSERRAENIQYF
>TRBV11-1|TRBD1|15|TRBJ1-1|-
TGTGCCAGCAGCCGGGACAGGTCTAGTGGGACTGAAGCTTTCTTT
CASSRDRSSGTEAFF
>TRBV7-9|-|15|TRBJ1-4|-
TGTGCCAGCAGCCCCCGTCTTGGGGGCCCCGAAAAACTGTTTTTT
CASSPRLGGPEKLFF
>TRBV4-3|TRBD2|16|TRBJ2-1|-
TGCGCCAGCAGCCAAGATGGGACTAGCGGGATCTATGAGCAGTTCTTC
CASSQDGTSGIYEQFF
>TRBV5-6|TRBD1|13|TRBJ1-2|-
TGTGCCAGCAGCCCACCAGGGGGAGGAGGCTACACCTTC
CASSPPGGGGYTF
>TRBV28|-|14|TRBJ2-1|-
TGTGCCAGCAGTTTACGCCGCTCCTACAATGAGCAGTTCTTC
CASSLRRSYNEQFF
>TRBV10-3|TRBD2|15|TRBJ2-3|-
TGTGCCATCGGGGGGTCTAGCGGAAGCACAGATACGCAGTATTTT
CAIGGSSGSTDTQYF
>TRBV28|TRBD2|14|TRBJ2-7|-
TGTGCCAGCAGGGCCGGGACTAGCTCCTACGAGCAGTACTTC
CASRAGTSSYEQYF
>TRBV15|-|16|TRBJ2-1|-
TGTGCCACCAGCAGAGATGTGGGAGGCTCTTACAATGAGCAGTTCTTC
CATSRDVGGSYNEQFF
>TRBV5-1|-|15|TRBJ1-4|-
TGCGCCAGCAGGGGAGGAGCCGCAACTAATGAAAAACTGTTTTTT
CASRGGAATNEKLFF
>TRBV27|TRBD1|15|TRBJ2-7|-
TGTGCCAGCAGTCCTTCAGGGGACAGGGCGCGCGAGCAGTACTTC
CASSPSGDRAREQYF
>TRBV7-2|TRBD1|14|TRBJ2-5|-
TGTGCCAGCAGCTTAGGCAGGGGGTTTGTGACCCAGTACTTC
CASSLGRGFVTQYF